This is a list of T cell receptor beta chains from one sample in a study of shared clonotypes between healthy human individuals. Measured with immunoSEQ multiplex PCR; TCRdb has only the in-frame clones, and not every one. The table lists about 2.4 million clones, approximately 93% of them singletons. Sequenced sample: naive CD4+ T cells from PBMCs. Receptors were obtained from a young man in good health. Some clones in this sample may be carry-over from other donors' samples. Each CDR3 is given with its conserved first and last residue. The D gene is left open where the match is weak. Clone size appears in some rows only: once, few, many, or a class for an expanded clone.

abundance	v_gene	len	d_gene	j_gene	CDR3aa	CDR3nt
-	TRBV6-5	16	-	TRBJ1-3	CASSYSRSGSGNTIYF	TGTGCCAGCAGTTACTCGAGGTCCGGCTCTGGAAACACCATATATTTT
-	TRBV30	13	TRBD1	TRBJ1-2	CAWRSDRAGGYTF	TGTGCCTGGAGATCGGACAGGGCTGGTGGCTACACCTTC
-	TRBV9	14	-	TRBJ2-7	CASSVESGKGEQYF	TGTGCCAGCAGCGTAGAGAGCGGTAAAGGCGAGCAGTACTTC
-	TRBV7-3	15	-	TRBJ2-7	CASSLGRWTSYEQYF	TGTGCCAGCAGCTTAGGGCGCTGGACCTCCTACGAGCAGTACTTC
-	TRBV7-3	16	-	TRBJ2-1	CASSPPPAGGGNEQFF	TGTGCCAGCAGCCCTCCCCCCGCCGGCGGAGGGAATGAGCAGTTCTTC
-	TRBV9	16	-	TRBJ2-3	CASSVAPAGITDTQYF	TGTGCCAGCAGCGTAGCTCCGGCAGGGATCACAGATACGCAGTATTTT
-	TRBV7-3	15	-	TRBJ1-2	CASSLFGPTAGGYTF	TGTGCCAGCAGCTTATTTGGTCCAACGGCAGGCGGCTACACCTTC
once	TRBV11-2	15	-	TRBJ2-1	CASSLGPGAYNEQFF	TGTGCCAGCAGCTTAGGGCCGGGAGCATACAATGAGCAGTTCTTC
once	TRBV10-3	16	TRBD1	TRBJ1-2	CAISGSGQLFTDGYTF	TGTGCCATCAGTGGTTCGGGACAGCTGTTCACAGATGGCTACACCTTC
once	TRBV5-8	11	-	TRBJ2-7	CASSSRDKQYF	TGTGCCAGCAGTTCCCGGGACAAGCAGTACTTC
-	TRBV5-4	12	-	TRBJ2-2	CASSFKLGELFF	TGTGCCAGCAGCTTTAAGCTGGGGGAGCTGTTTTTT
once	TRBV19	15	-	TRBJ2-2	CASSTEGRNTGELFF	TGTGCCAGTAGTACAGAGGGGAGGAACACCGGGGAGCTGTTTTTT
-	TRBV28	12	-	TRBJ1-2	CASSLSHYGYTF	TGTGCCAGCAGTTTATCACACTATGGCTACACCTTC
-	TRBV5-4	15	-	TRBJ2-3	CASSPQVGLTYTQYF	TGTGCCAGCAGCCCCCAGGTGGGGTTGACGTATACGCAGTATTTT
-	TRBV5-1	13	-	TRBJ2-1	CASSLVGRNEQFF	TGCGCCAGCAGCTTGGTGGGGCGCAATGAGCAGTTCTTC
once	TRBV5-1	14	-	TRBJ2-3	CASSSYPGADTQYF	TGCGCCAGCAGCTCCTACCCAGGGGCAGATACGCAGTATTTT
-	TRBV15	15	-	TRBJ2-2	CATSRDLSRTGELFF	TGTGCCACCAGCAGAGATCTATCAAGGACCGGGGAGCTGTTTTTT
-	TRBV5-4	15	TRBD2	TRBJ2-5	CASSPIAGAQETQYF	TGTGCCAGCAGCCCGATAGCGGGAGCCCAAGAGACCCAGTACTTC
-	TRBV4-1	16	-	TRBJ2-3	CASSQYPSSSTDTQYF	TGCGCCAGCAGCCAATACCCTAGCAGCAGCACAGATACGCAGTATTTT
-	TRBV7-7	15	-	TRBJ2-2	CASSFGGLDTGELFF	TGTGCCAGCAGCTTTGGAGGACTTGACACCGGGGAGCTGTTTTTT
-	TRBV7-9	14	-	TRBJ1-1	CASTGTSANTEAFF	TGTGCCAGCACAGGGACATCCGCCAACACTGAAGCTTTCTTT
-	TRBV27	15	-	TRBJ2-7	CASSQGQFRTYEQYF	TGTGCCAGCAGTCAAGGACAGTTCCGGACCTACGAGCAGTACTTC
-	TRBV4-1	16	-	TRBJ2-1	CASSPLGGQTYNEQFF	TGCGCCAGCAGCCCCCTTGGGGGGCAAACCTACAATGAGCAGTTCTTC
-	TRBV11-3	15	-	TRBJ2-1	CASSSGGGAYNEQFF	TGTGCCAGCAGCTCCGGCGGAGGGGCCTACAATGAGCAGTTCTTC
-	TRBV2	13	-	TRBJ1-5	CASSVVGNQPQHF	TGTGCCAGCAGTGTTGTCGGCAATCAGCCCCAGCATTTT
-	TRBV2	13	TRBD2	TRBJ2-3	CARGTSGTDTQYF	TGTGCCAGGGGGACTAGCGGCACAGATACGCAGTATTTT
-	TRBV30	16	TRBD2	TRBJ2-1	CAFLPPGRGGNDEQFF	TGTGCCTTCTTACCCCCAGGGCGGGGGGGGAATGATGAGCAGTTCTTC
-	TRBV28	14	-	TRBJ1-5	CASSLRGSHQPQHF	TGTGCCAGCAGTTTAAGGGGATCACATCAGCCCCAGCATTTT
-	TRBV19	15	-	TRBJ2-3	CASRSPGDGTDTQYF	TGTGCCAGTCGCTCCCCGGGAGACGGCACAGATACGCAGTATTTT
-	TRBV7-2	15	-	TRBJ1-2	CASSLSLARVPGYTF	TGTGCCAGCAGCTTATCTTTGGCCAGGGTGCCCGGCTACACCTTC
-	TRBV28	12	-	TRBJ1-1	CASSLTDTEAFF	TGTGCCAGCAGTTTAACGGATACTGAAGCTTTCTTT
-	TRBV27	11	TRBD1	TRBJ2-7	CASRDRDEQYF	TGTGCCAGCAGAGACAGGGACGAGCAGTACTTC
-	TRBV11-3	15	-	TRBJ2-2	CASSPGAVNTGELFF	TGTGCCAGCAGTCCCGGGGCGGTGAACACCGGGGAGCTGTTTTTT
-	TRBV5-5	18	TRBD2	TRBJ2-3	CASSPGLAGGIYTDTQYF	TGTGCCAGCAGCCCCGGACTAGCGGGAGGAATCTACACAGATACGCAGTATTTT
-	TRBV28	11	-	TRBJ2-1	CASSGVSWQFF	TGTGCCAGCAGCGGGGTCTCTTGGCAGTTCTTC
-	TRBV28	15	-	TRBJ1-2	CASSLLQAKTYGYTF	TGTGCCAGCAGTTTATTACAGGCGAAAACCTATGGCTACACCTTC
-	TRBV19	17	TRBD1	TRBJ2-2	CASSPRGQGSGTGELFF	TGTGCCAGTAGTCCCCGGGGACAGGGGTCTGGCACCGGGGAGCTGTTTTTT
-	TRBV9	16	-	TRBJ1-3	CASSPRTRSSGNTIYF	TGTGCCAGCAGCCCACGGACAAGAAGCTCTGGAAACACCATATATTTT